The 29 T cell receptor beta chains reported below all come from one sample, sequenced in a study of cytomegalovirus exposure and HLA in healthy donors. Vbeta (60) and Jbeta (13) primers were used in the PCR. The data were produced by immunoSEQ multiplex PCR, yet TCRdb's version contains in-frame clones alone and is incomplete. The sample carries 150,000 to 170,000 clones, about 83% recorded once. The sample taken for sequencing was PBMCs. Receptors were obtained from a middle-aged woman in good health and CMV-seronegative.

The chain couples TRBV2 to TRBJ1-3; D gene unclear. The CDR3 runs 12 residues. Trimming removed 2 bases from V and 4 bases from J, with 3 bases in between. Per germline, CDR1 SNHLY and CDR2 FYNNEI. The CDR3 region has the DNA TGTGCCAGCAGTGAACAGGGAAACACCATATATTTT. Encoded protein: CASSEQGNTIYF.

The CDR3 protein is CASSLARQGARGANVLTF. The DNA for the CDR3 is TGTGCCAGCAGCTTGGCCCGACAGGGGGCGAGGGGGGCCAACGTCCTGACTTTC. The rearrangement joins TRBV5-4 to TRBJ2-6, with TRBD1 matching 10 bases. Trimming removed 0 bases from V and 4 bases from J; junction bases left unmatched: 7. This CDR3 has 18 amino acids. Germline lookup yields CDR1 SGHNT and CDR2 YYREEE (reference sequence).

The rearrangement uses TRBV5-1 and TRBJ2-2, with D perhaps matching TRBD2 (5 bases). This CDR3 is 15 amino acids long. The V gene's germline CDR1 is SGHRS and CDR2 YFSETQ. V was trimmed by 4 bases and J by 0 bases, leaving 10 bases between them. The CDR3 region has the DNA TGCGCCAGCAGCCTAGCAGAAACGAACACCGGGGAGCTGTTTTTT. Translated, it gives CASSLAETNTGELFF.

The J gene is TRBJ1-6, the V gene TRBV28; no clear D gene. Germline loops: CDR1 MDHEN, CDR2 SYDVKM. The CDR3 is 14 amino acids. The ends were cut back, 3 bases at V and 13 bases at J, with 16 bases in the middle. CDR3 in amino acids: CASSFSGRLDPLHF. In DNA, the CDR3 is TGTGCCAGCAGTTTTTCCGGGAGGTTGGATCCCCTCCACTTT.

This clone turned up a few times. The chain joins TRBV7-9 to TRBJ2-5, with TRBD2 matching 7 bases. Per the germline V gene, CDR1 is SEHNR and CDR2 is FQNEAQ (reference sequence). The ends lost 5 bases at V and 4 bases at J; junction bases unmatched: 7. There are 14 residues in the CDR3. CDR3 in DNA: TGTGCCAGCAGCACCGCGGGAGTTCGAGAGACCCAGTACTTC. Its translation: CASSTAGVRETQYF.

The V call is TRBV6-5, the J call TRBJ2-7; 7 bases are a match to TRBD1. Germline CDR1 and CDR2: MNHEY and SVGAGI. The trim removed 5 bases at V and 7 bases at J, leaving 2 bases unmatched. This CDR3 has 11 residues. This chain's CDR3 is CASSQGQEQYF. CDR3 nucleotides: TGTGCCAGCAGTCAGGGACAGGAGCAGTACTTC.

The V call is TRBV30, the J call TRBJ2-2; D gene ambiguous. V shed 5 bases and J shed 5 bases, with 12 bases lying between them. Germline CDR1 and CDR2: GTSNPN and SVGIG (reference sequence). The CDR3 length is 13 residues. The CDR3 protein is CAWPHTGTGELFF. The DNA of the CDR3 is TGTGCCTGGCCTCACACCGGGACCGGGGAGCTGTTTTTT.

The chain is built from TRBV29-1 and TRBJ1-2; no firm D call. The CDR3 totals 12 residues. The V end lost 2 bases, the J end lost 2 bases, and 6 bases lay between the germline ends. Germline CDR1 reads SQVTM; CDR2 reads ANQGSEA. In DNA, the CDR3 is TGCAGCGTTGAATGGGCCAACTATGGCTACACCTTC. Translated, it gives CSVEWANYGYTF.

V gene TRBV27 combines with J gene TRBJ2-3, with 7 bases matching TRBD2. Trimming removed 2 bases from V and 5 bases from J; junction bases left unmatched: 7. The germline V gene has CDR1 MNHEY and CDR2 SMNVEV (reference sequence). CDR3 size: 15 residues. The CDR3 sequence: CASSLGAGVRDTQYF. DNA for the CDR3: TGTGCCAGCAGTTTAGGGGCGGGGGTAAGAGATACGCAGTATTTT.

The chain uses TRBV6-5 and TRBJ2-2, with 9 bases identical to TRBD1. The length of the CDR3 is 15 residues. CDR1 is MNHEY, CDR2 SVGAGI, per germline. With 4 bases clipped from V and 5 bases from J, the junction kept 5 bases outside the gene matches. The CDR3 loop reads CASSSTGGPTGELFF. The CDR3 DNA is TGTGCCAGCAGTTCTACAGGGGGCCCGACCGGGGAGCTGTTTTTT.

The chain joins TRBV11-3 to TRBJ2-3, with no clear D. With 5 bases removed from V and 4 bases from J, the gap between germline ends came to 13 bases. From germline, CDR1 is SGHNT and CDR2 YENEEA. There are 14 residues in the CDR3. CDR3 in DNA: TGTGCCAGCAGCCCCAACGCAGTCTCAGATACGCAGTATTTT. This gives the protein CASSPNAVSDTQYF.

J is TRBJ1-2 and V is TRBV14; D is possibly TRBD1 (5 bases). The CDR3 spans 12 residues. The germline gives CDR1 SGHDN, CDR2 FVKESK. The V and J ends lost 0 bases and 6 bases respectively, with 5 bases between them. CDR3 protein: CASSQDRDGYTF. The DNA of the CDR3 is TGTGCCAGCAGCCAAGACAGGGATGGCTACACCTTC.

This chain uses TRBV5-1 with TRBJ2-6; TRBD1 aligns across 7 bases. J gave up 2 bases and V 2 bases, and 1 base lay outside the gene matches. Germline lookup yields CDR1 SGHRS and CDR2 YFSETQ. This CDR3 is 15 amino acids long. The CDR3 loop reads CASSLQGPGANVLTF. The CDR3 DNA is TGCGCCAGCAGCTTACAGGGGCCTGGGGCCAACGTCCTGACTTTC.

V is TRBV11-3 and J is TRBJ2-1, with TRBD2 identical over 13 bases. CDR1 and CDR2 (germline): SGHNT, YENEEA. The CDR3 extends over 15 amino acids. With V trimmed by 5 bases and J by 7 bases, 5 bases remained unmatched. The CDR3 DNA follows: TGTGCCAGCAGCCCACTAGCGGGAGGGACGAATGAGCAGTTCTTC. Protein product: CASSPLAGGTNEQFF.

This chain uses TRBV11-2 with TRBJ2-7; 7 bases align to TRBD2. The CDR3 extends over 14 amino acids. CDR1 and CDR2 from the germline V gene are SGHAT and FQNNGV. V lost 0 bases and J lost 6; bases outside the gene matches: 5. The CDR3 DNA sequence: TGTGCCAGCAGCTTAGATCGAGCGGGACTCGAGCAGTACTTC. It translates to CASSLDRAGLEQYF.

The genes are TRBV6-6 and TRBJ2-7; D uncertain. Germline V gene data show CDR1 as MNHNY and CDR2 as SVGAGI (reference sequence). This CDR3 comprises 12 residues. The ends were cut back, 10 bases at V and 2 bases at J, with 12 bases in the middle. CDR3 sequence: CATRVETYEQYF. Here the CDR3 DNA reads TGTGCCACCCGTGTGGAGACCTACGAGCAGTACTTC.

The chain uses TRBV5-1 and TRBJ2-1, with TRBD2 matching 12 bases. CDR1 and CDR2 from the germline V gene are SGHRS and YFSETQ. With 4 bases clipped from V and 4 bases from J, the junction kept 6 bases outside the gene matches. The CDR3 is made up of 16 amino acids. In DNA, the CDR3 is TGCGCCAGCAGCATCCCGACTAGCGGGAGTTACAATGAGCAGTTCTTC. Amino acid sequence: CASSIPTSGSYNEQFF.

The genes are TRBV29-1 and TRBJ1-4, with D possibly TRBD1 on 5 matching bases. This CDR3 is 14 amino acids long. V gave up 4 bases and J gave up 2 bases, with 11 bases separating them. Germline lookup yields CDR1 SQVTM and CDR2 ANQGSEA. The CDR3, as DNA: TGCAGCGTTGCCAGGGATTCGACTAATGAAAAACTGTTTTTT. Translating gives CSVARDSTNEKLFF.

This clone appeared a few times. The chain links TRBV5-1 to TRBJ2-5, with 8 bases fitting TRBD2. This CDR3 is 17 amino acids long. Germline CDR1 and CDR2: SGHRS and YFSETQ. J gave up 5 bases and V 0 bases, and 12 bases lay outside the gene matches. CDR3 coding DNA: TGCGCCAGCAGCTTGGGGGGGCGGGGGGCTTCTTCGGAGACCCAGTACTTC. This encodes CASSLGGRGASSETQYF.

This clone appeared once. V gene TRBV21-1 combines with J gene TRBJ1-5; the table gives TRBD1 as D, unverified against the DNA. TRBV21-1 is a pseudogene. The CDR3 covers 16 residues. The CDR3 region is CASTQGARDRGQPQHF. CDR3 nucleotide sequence: TGTGCCAGCACCCAAGGGGCCCGGGACAGGGGTCAGCCCCAGCATTTT.

The chain has TRBV28 and TRBJ2-7, with D possibly TRBD2 on 6 matching bases. The germline V gene has CDR1 MDHEN and CDR2 SYDVKM. V dropped 7 bases and J dropped 0 bases, with 10 bases sitting between them. This CDR3 region has 13 residues. This chain's CDR3 is CASNLGSSYEQYF. For the CDR3, the DNA is TGTGCCAGCAACCTCGGGAGCTCCTACGAGCAGTACTTC.

This chain uses TRBV29-1 with TRBJ2-7, with D possibly being TRBD1 (6 bases). V lost 5 bases to trimming and J lost 0 bases, with 17 bases between them. The CDR3 consists of 15 residues. Germline-derived CDR1 and CDR2 are SQVTM and ANQGSEA. CDR3 loop: CSVTYDRSRSYEQYF. The DNA of the CDR3 is TGCAGCGTTACGTATGACAGGTCTCGCTCCTACGAGCAGTACTTC.

The rearrangement links TRBV5-6 to TRBJ2-7; tentative D call: TRBD2 (5 bases). There are 17 residues in the CDR3. The V end was cut by 8 bases, the J end by 4 bases, with 28 bases between. Germline V gene lookup returns CDR1 SGHDT and CDR2 YYEEEE. The CDR3 loop reads CASTALGEPMLGYEQYF. Here the CDR3 DNA reads TGTGCCAGTACCGCCCTCGGGGAGCCTATGTTGGGTTACGAGCAGTACTTC.

In nucleotides, the CDR3 is TGTGCCAGCAGTTTATCGAGAGTGGCTCCGGGTGGCTACACCTTC. Encoded protein: CASSLSRVAPGGYTF. The chain joins TRBV27 to TRBJ1-2; D not resolved. The CDR3 has 15 residues. Germline-derived CDR1 and CDR2 are MNHEY and SMNVEV (reference sequence). Trimming took off 0 bases at V and 7 bases at J, with 15 bases between the two ends.

This chain connects TRBV10-3 to TRBJ1-2; D is ambiguous. Deletions cut 6 bases from V and 4 bases from J, with 6 bases between. Germline V gene data show CDR1 as ENHRY and CDR2 as SYGVKD. The CDR3 runs to 11 residues. The CDR3 DNA sequence: TGTGCCATCAGGGCTTCCTATGGCTACACCTTC. Its protein product is CAIRASYGYTF.

This chain connects TRBV7-9 to TRBJ1-4; 7 bases fit TRBD1. V shed 10 bases and J 0 bases; nucleotides not matched to a gene: 14. The CDR3 loop spans 17 amino acids. The germline CDR1 and CDR2 sequences are SEHNR and FQNEAQ (reference sequence). CDR3 in amino acids: CATDPKDRLATNEKLFF. The CDR3 nucleotides read TGTGCCACCGATCCTAAGGACAGGCTTGCAACTAATGAAAAACTGTTTTTT. Together with reference TRBV7-9 and TRBJ1-4, the CDR3 gives the full variable domain: DTGVSQNPRHKITKRGQNVTFRCDPISEHNRLYWYRQTLGQGPEFLTYFQNEAQLEKSRLLSDRFSAERPKGSFSTLEIQRTEQGDSAMYLCATDPKDRLATNEKLFFGSGTQLSVL.

The chain carries TRBV6-4 and TRBJ1-2; TRBD1 agrees at 8 bases. Per the germline V gene, CDR1 is MRHNA and CDR2 is SNTAGT. The junction had 8 bases not matched to a gene; V was cut back by 4 bases and J by 4 bases. This CDR3 comprises 15 residues. The CDR3: CASSAAPRGLYGYTF. DNA for the CDR3: TGTGCCAGCAGTGCCGCCCCCAGGGGGCTCTATGGCTACACCTTC.

The chain recombines TRBV5-1 with TRBJ2-1, with 13 nucleotides matching TRBD2. CDR1 SGHRS and CDR2 YFSETQ come from the germline V gene. With V trimmed by 4 bases and J by 9 bases, 7 bases remained unmatched. There are 15 residues in the CDR3. CDR3 nucleotide sequence: TGCGCCAGCAGCACACTAGCGGGAGGGCCCGGTGAGCAGTTCTTC. As protein: CASSTLAGGPGEQFF.

This chain connects TRBV7-9 to TRBJ1-4; D unclear. Germline loops: CDR1 SEHNR, CDR2 FQNEAQ (reference sequence). V gave up 4 bases and J gave up 7 bases, with 16 bases separating them. The CDR3 spans 15 residues. The CDR3 coding sequence is TGTGCCAGCAGCTCTACGAGACCGGGAGGTGAAAAACTGTTTTTT. This sequence encodes CASSSTRPGGEKLFF.